Presented here are 32 T cell receptor beta chains from one specimen sequenced in a study of shared clonotypes between healthy human individuals. Using immunoSEQ multiplex PCR, the repertoire was profiled, and TCRdb retains in-frame clones only, with some absent. Among over 2 million clones listed, around 93% were seen once. The sample comprised naive CD4+ T cells from PBMCs. Subset reported: CD45RA+ positively selected. The receptor set was obtained from a man between 18 and 29 years old in good health. Some clones in this sample may be carry-over from other donors' samples.

V gene TRBV5-1 combines with J gene TRBJ2-1, with 7 bases identical to TRBD1. Germline assignment: CDR1 SGHRS and CDR2 YFSETQ. V shed 3 bases and J 4 bases; nucleotides not matched to a gene: 4. The CDR3 spans 14 residues. DNA for the CDR3: TGCGCCAGCAGCTCCACAGGGGTTTACAATGAGCAGTTCTTC. It encodes CASSSTGVYNEQFF. Based on the CDR3 plus reference TRBV5-1 and TRBJ2-1, the full variable domain is KAGVTQTPRYLIKTRGQQVTLSCSPISGHRSVSWYQQTPGQGLQFLFEYFSETQRNKGNFPGRFSGRQFSNSRSEMNVSTLELGDSALYLCASSSTGVYNEQFFGPGTRLTVL.

This clone occurred once. The V and J genes are TRBV5-1 and TRBJ2-1; 11 bases line up with TRBD2. This CDR3 has 15 amino acids. In germline, CDR1 is SGHRS, CDR2 YFSETQ. Losses at the gene ends were 5 bases for V and 4 bases for J; bases not matched to a gene: 5. The DNA for the CDR3 is TGCGCCAGCAGATTACTAGCGGGAGATTACAATGAGCAGTTCTTC. It translates to CASRLLAGDYNEQFF.

This sequence joins TRBV6-6 and TRBJ2-2; maybe TRBD1 (6 bases). The CDR3 has 15 residues. The germline V gene encodes CDR1 MNHNY and CDR2 SVGAGI (reference sequence). V lost 7 bases and J lost 6, with 18 bases in between. The CDR3 DNA reads TGTGCCAGCACCCAACTACAGGGCTTCGCCGGGGAGCTGTTTTTT. Translating it yields CASTQLQGFAGELFF.

The chain couples TRBV28 to TRBJ2-7; D is perhaps TRBD1 or TRBD2 (6 bases each). Germline V gives CDR1 MDHEN, CDR2 SYDVKM. Trimming took 6 bases from V and 4 from J, leaving 16 bases between them. The CDR3 spans 14 residues. CDR3 sequence: CASREGDSLYEQYF. The CDR3 region has the DNA TGTGCCAGCAGGGAGGGGGACTCCCTATACGAGCAGTACTTC. Based on the CDR3 plus reference TRBV28 and TRBJ2-7, the full variable domain is DVKVTQSSRYLVKRTGEKVFLECVQDMDHENMFWYRQDPGLGLRLIYFSYDVKMKEKGDIPEGYSVSREKKERFSLILESASTNQTSMYLCASREGDSLYEQYFGPGTRLTVT.

V usage is TRBV15 and J usage is TRBJ2-1, with TRBD2 matching over 11 bases. The CDR3 totals 16 residues. J gave up 5 bases and V 3 bases, and 6 bases lay outside the gene matches. Germline V gene sequence: CDR1 LNHNV, CDR2 YYDKDF (reference sequence). The CDR3 nucleotides read TGTGCCACCAGCAGGTATCTAGCGGGAGGTCACAATGAGCAGTTCTTC. Its protein product is CATSRYLAGGHNEQFF.

This chain connects TRBV9 to TRBJ1-5; a weak D match, TRBD1 (6 bases). This CDR3 spans 14 amino acids. Germline V gives CDR1 SGDLS, CDR2 YYNGEE. V was trimmed by 4 bases and J by 6 bases, leaving 14 bases between them. CDR3 loop: CASSPGGGRQPQHF. The CDR3 nucleotides are TGTGCCAGCAGCCCCGGAGGGGGACGTCAGCCCCAGCATTTT.

This sequence joins TRBV7-3 and TRBJ2-2, with TRBD2 matching over 11 bases. The germline V gene has CDR1 SGHTA and CDR2 FQGTGA. The ends lost 5 bases at V and 4 bases at J; junction bases unmatched: 9. This CDR3 comprises 17 residues. CDR3 sequence (DNA): TGTGCCAGCAGCCCCTCTCAGGGACTAGCGGCCACCGGGGAGCTGTTTTTT. Residues: CASSPSQGLAATGELFF.

The CDR3: CASSQIGQEQFF. The CDR3 DNA is TGTGCCAGCAGCCAGATTGGGCAGGAGCAGTTCTTC. The J gene is TRBJ2-1, the V gene TRBV13; D is unresolved. This CDR3 has 12 amino acids. V was trimmed by 5 bases and J by 10 bases, leaving 12 bases between them. Germline-derived CDR1 and CDR2 are PRHDT and FYEKMQ (reference sequence).

The rearrangement links TRBV6-5 to TRBJ2-7, with D possibly being TRBD1 (6 bases). The CDR3 runs 14 residues. Looked up from germline, CDR1 is MNHEY and CDR2 is SVGAGI. The germline V and J ends were trimmed by 5 bases and 6 bases, with 17 bases remaining between them. CDR3 amino acids: CASSNPTGPREQYF. In nucleotides, the CDR3 is TGTGCCAGCAGTAACCCGACAGGTCCCCGCGAGCAGTACTTC.

This clone was found a few times. The genes are TRBV5-6 and TRBJ1-1; a weak D match, TRBD1 (5 bases). The CDR3 loop spans 14 amino acids. V lost 1 base to trimming and J lost 3 bases, with 10 bases between them. CDR1 and CDR2 (germline): SGHDT, YYEEEE. This chain's CDR3 is CASSLRGRDTEAFF. Written as DNA, the CDR3 is TGTGCCAGCAGCTTGAGGGGCCGGGACACTGAAGCTTTCTTT.

The gene calls are TRBV2 and TRBJ2-7; D is possibly TRBD1 (6 bases). Germline V lookup: CDR1 SNHLY, CDR2 FYNNEI. The CDR3 loop spans 15 amino acids. Trimming pared 6 bases from V and 3 bases from J, leaving 18 bases between. The CDR3 is CASSVGQGLYYEQYF. As DNA, the CDR3 is TGTGCCAGCAGCGTCGGCCAGGGGTTATACTACGAGCAGTACTTC.

The chain employs TRBV9 and TRBJ2-7; 14 bases align to TRBD2. With V trimmed by 4 bases and J by 6 bases, 12 bases remained unmatched. Germline CDR1 SGDLS, CDR2 YYNGEE. This CDR3 has 17 amino acids. CDR3 region: CASSPGGLAGDWGEQYF. In DNA form, the CDR3 reads TGTGCCAGCAGCCCAGGGGGACTAGCGGGAGACTGGGGCGAGCAGTACTTC.

The V gene is TRBV28, the J gene TRBJ2-1; TRBD2 matches at 7 bases. The V gene's germline CDR1 is MDHEN and CDR2 SYDVKM. There are 16 residues in the CDR3. The V gene end was trimmed by 8 bases and the J gene end by 6 bases; junction bases not matched to a gene: 16. DNA for the CDR3: TGTGCCAGCCCCCCAAGCGGGACGTTGAGGGGCAATGAGCAGTTCTTC. This sequence encodes CASPPSGTLRGNEQFF.

The V gene is TRBV5-1, the J gene TRBJ2-2, with a possible D match to TRBD2 (6 bases). V shed 5 bases and J shed 4 bases, with 18 bases lying between them. Germline lookup yields CDR1 SGHRS and CDR2 YFSETQ. This CDR3 contains 16 residues. The CDR3 is CASRSGESALTGELFF. The CDR3 region has the DNA TGCGCCAGCAGGTCGGGGGAGTCGGCCCTCACCGGGGAGCTGTTTTTT. Complete variable domain (other parts from reference TRBV5-1 and TRBJ2-2): KAGVTQTPRYLIKTRGQQVTLSCSPISGHRSVSWYQQTPGQGLQFLFEYFSETQRNKGNFPGRFSGRQFSNSRSEMNVSTLELGDSALYLCASRSGESALTGELFFGEGSRLTVL.

The chain links TRBV28 to TRBJ1-1; no firm D call. This CDR3 spans 14 amino acids. The ends were cut back, 3 bases at V and 1 base at J, with 9 bases in the middle. From germline, CDR1 is MDHEN and CDR2 SYDVKM. The CDR3 sequence is CASSFRTSNTEAFF. The DNA of the CDR3 is TGTGCCAGCAGTTTCCGGACGTCGAACACTGAAGCTTTCTTT.

This clone showed up just a few times. The chain has TRBV7-2 and TRBJ1-5; 8 nucleotides match TRBD1. CDR1 is SGHTA, CDR2 FQGNSA, per germline. The CDR3 has 16 amino acids. Trimming removed 4 bases from V and 2 bases from J; junction bases left unmatched: 7. For the CDR3, the DNA is TGTGCCAGCAGCTCCAGGACAGGGATTGGCAATCAGCCCCAGCATTTT. This codes for CASSSRTGIGNQPQHF.

The chain joins TRBV5-4 to TRBJ2-3; 10 positions match TRBD2. J was trimmed by 1 base and V by 0 bases; bases with no gene match: 8. Germline values: CDR1 SGHNT, CDR2 YYREEE (reference sequence). The CDR3 is 18 residues long. CDR3 in DNA: TGTGCCAGCAGCTTGGGCCTAGCGGGAGTGGGCGGCACAGATACGCAGTATTTT. Translation: CASSLGLAGVGGTDTQYF.

CDR3 loop: CASSRTSGSGTQYF. CDR3 bases: TGTGCCAGCAGTCGGACTAGCGGGAGTGGTACGCAGTATTTT. The gene calls are TRBV6-5 and TRBJ2-3; 13 positions agree with TRBD2. V dropped 5 bases and J dropped 8; count of bases not matched to a gene: 4. The CDR3 runs to 14 residues. The germline V gene has CDR1 MNHEY and CDR2 SVGAGI.

CDR3 protein: CASSSTGTWETQYF. CDR3 sequence (DNA): TGCGCCAGCAGCTCGACAGGGACCTGGGAGACCCAGTACTTC. This chain links TRBV5-1 with TRBJ2-5, with 7 positions matching TRBD1. From germline, CDR1 is SGHRS and CDR2 YFSETQ. V dropped 3 bases and J dropped 5; count of bases not matched to a gene: 7. The length of the CDR3 is 14 residues.

This chain joins TRBV4-2 and TRBJ1-5; D is uncertain. The V gene lost 4 bases and the J gene lost 2 bases, with 9 bases spanning the gap. The germline gives CDR1 LGHNA, CDR2 YNFKEQ. The CDR3 has 14 amino acids. CDR3 sequence: CASSPEGGNQPQHF. The CDR3 bases are TGTGCCAGCAGCCCCGAAGGCGGCAATCAGCCCCAGCATTTT.

In its sample, this clone was seen once. The chain recombines TRBV2 with TRBJ2-1; D is tentatively TRBD1 or TRBD2 (5 bases each). CDR3 length equals 14 residues. Germline lookup yields CDR1 SNHLY and CDR2 FYNNEI. Trimming cost V 7 bases and J 0 bases, with 10 bases left between them. The CDR3: CASKQGPSYNEQFF. The CDR3 bases are TGTGCCAGCAAGCAGGGACCCTCCTACAATGAGCAGTTCTTC.

The chain recombines TRBV6-5 with TRBJ1-1; D remains unclear. Trimming took 4 bases from V and 7 from J, leaving 10 bases between them. The germline V gene encodes CDR1 MNHEY and CDR2 SVGAGI. The CDR3 length is 12 residues. The CDR3 loop is CASSSGPVEAFF. The CDR3 coding sequence is TGTGCCAGCAGTTCCGGACCTGTTGAAGCTTTCTTT.

Note on this clone: The same CDR3 can be traced to other DNA sequences in this sample. CDR3 sequence (DNA): TGTGCCAGCAGCGTAGCTAGTTTGAACACTGAAGCTTTCTTT. It codes for CASSVASLNTEAFF. The chain uses TRBV9 and TRBJ1-1; D is undetermined. The CDR3 is 14 amino acids. V was shortened by 0 bases and J by 0 bases, with 6 bases between the two germline ends. Germline V gene sequence: CDR1 SGDLS, CDR2 YYNGEE.

This chain connects TRBV19 to TRBJ2-5; 7 bases align to TRBD1. V dropped 1 base and J dropped 1; count of bases not matched to a gene: 3. The CDR3 runs 15 residues. Germline V gene sequence: CDR1 LNHDA, CDR2 SQIVND (reference sequence). DNA for the CDR3: TGTGCCAGTAGTATAGCCTGGGACAGCCAAGAGACCCAGTACTTC. Its translation is CASSIAWDSQETQYF. The variable domain in full, with the rest retrieved from reference TRBV19 and TRBJ2-5, is DGGITQSPKYLFRKEGQNVTLSCEQNLNHDAMYWYRQDPGQGLRLIYYSQIVNDFQKGDIAEGYSVSREKKESFPLTVTSAQKNPTAFYLCASSIAWDSQETQYFGPGTRLLVL.

The J gene is TRBJ1-2, the V gene TRBV28, with D maybe TRBD1 (5 bases). CDR1 is MDHEN and CDR2 is SYDVKM in the germline V gene. The CDR3 is 16 residues long. Trimming shortened V by 2 bases and J by 3 bases, and 16 bases separated the two germline ends. The CDR3 coding sequence is TGTGCCAGCAGTTTAAGCTTGGGGAGGGGTGACTATGGCTACACCTTC. Protein product: CASSLSLGRGDYGYTF.

J is TRBJ1-1 and V is TRBV7-9; TRBD1 aligns across 10 bases. This CDR3 contains 16 residues. Germline trimming cut 0 bases from V and 1 base from J; bases unmatched to any gene: 2. Germline V gene data show CDR1 as SEHNR and CDR2 as FQNEAQ (reference sequence). In nucleotides, the CDR3 is TGTGCCAGCAGCTTAGCAGGACAGGGGGGGAACACTGAAGCTTTCTTT. As protein: CASSLAGQGGNTEAFF.

This rearrangement joins TRBV18 to TRBJ1-2; D gene ambiguous. The V gene's germline CDR1 is KGHSH and CDR2 LQKENI. The CDR3 runs 15 residues. Trimming cost V 6 bases and J 0 bases, with 14 bases left between them. As DNA, the CDR3 is TGTGCCAGCTCCTACCAATCCTTTTCTAACTATGGCTACACCTTC. This sequence encodes CASSYQSFSNYGYTF.

This rearrangement joins TRBV7-9 to TRBJ2-1, with D tentatively TRBD1 or TRBD2 (5 bases each). This CDR3 is built from 16 residues. CDR1 is SEHNR, CDR2 FQNEAQ, per germline (reference sequence). V lost 5 bases and J 7 bases, leaving 21 bases between the germline ends. The CDR3 DNA reads TGTGCCAGCAGCCCAGAGGGGTGGTACAGGCAGAATGAGCAGTTCTTC. Protein product: CASSPEGWYRQNEQFF.

The chain carries TRBV6-6 and TRBJ1-2; D possibly corresponds to TRBD1 (5 bases). The CDR3 loop spans 13 amino acids. Trimming stripped 8 bases from V and 10 bases from J, with 20 bases between. Germline CDR1 is MNHNY and CDR2 is SVGAGI (reference sequence). CDR3 residues: CASRDRDSSVYTF. The CDR3 region has the DNA TGTGCCAGCCGAGACCGGGACTCCTCCGTCTACACCTTC.

This sequence joins TRBV15 and TRBJ2-2; no definite D call. The CDR3 has 16 amino acids. CDR1 is LNHNV, CDR2 YYDKDF, per germline (reference sequence). V shed 4 bases and J shed 3 bases, with 15 bases lying between them. The DNA for the CDR3 is TGTGCCACCAGCAAGAGGTTGGGATCTGACACCGGGGAGCTGTTTTTT. It codes for CATSKRLGSDTGELFF.

The V gene is TRBV5-8, the J gene TRBJ1-5; maybe TRBD1 (5 bases). Germline V lookup: CDR1 SGHTS, CDR2 YDEGEE. This CDR3 has 16 amino acids. The ends were cut back, 0 bases at V and 4 bases at J, with 14 bases in the middle. CDR3 sequence reads: CASSLVIDSGNQPQHF. In DNA form, the CDR3 reads TGTGCCAGCAGCTTGGTTATCGACAGTGGTAATCAGCCCCAGCATTTT.

The chain links TRBV14 to TRBJ2-3, with 13 bases lining up with TRBD2. CDR1 is SGHDN and CDR2 is FVKESK in the germline V gene. CDR3 length: 16 amino acids. V shed 1 base, J shed 4 bases, and the junction held 2 bases outside the gene matches. CDR3 in amino acids: CASSQGTSGSADTQYF. In DNA, the CDR3 is TGTGCCAGCAGCCAAGGGACTAGCGGGAGTGCAGATACGCAGTATTTT. Supplemented by reference TRBV14 and TRBJ2-3, the full variable domain reads EAGVTQFPSHSVIEKGQTVTLRCDPISGHDNLYWYRRVMGKEIKFLLHFVKESKQDESGMPNNRFLAERTGGTYSTLKVQPAELEDSGVYFCASSQGTSGSADTQYFGPGTRLTVL.